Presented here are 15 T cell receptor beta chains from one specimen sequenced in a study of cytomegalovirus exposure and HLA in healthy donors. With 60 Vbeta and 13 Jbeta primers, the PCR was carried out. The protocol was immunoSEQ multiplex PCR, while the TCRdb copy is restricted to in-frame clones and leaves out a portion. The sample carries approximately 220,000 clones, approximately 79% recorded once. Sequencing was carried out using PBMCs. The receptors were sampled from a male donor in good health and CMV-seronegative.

In DNA form, the CDR3 reads TGTGCCAGCAGCTTACCCCGACAGGGTTACGAGCAGTACTTC. It translates to CASSLPRQGYEQYF. J is TRBJ2-7 and V is TRBV7-9; 7 bases are a match to TRBD1. The germline gives CDR1 SEHNR, CDR2 FQNEAQ (reference sequence). V lost 2 bases and J lost 4; bases outside the gene matches: 5. This CDR3 region has 14 residues.

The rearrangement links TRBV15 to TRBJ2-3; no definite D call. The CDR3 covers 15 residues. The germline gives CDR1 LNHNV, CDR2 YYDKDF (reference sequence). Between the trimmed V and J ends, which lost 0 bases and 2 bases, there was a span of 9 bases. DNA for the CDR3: TGTGCCACCAGCAGAGATTACAGAGACACAGATACGCAGTATTTT. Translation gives CATSRDYRDTDTQYF.

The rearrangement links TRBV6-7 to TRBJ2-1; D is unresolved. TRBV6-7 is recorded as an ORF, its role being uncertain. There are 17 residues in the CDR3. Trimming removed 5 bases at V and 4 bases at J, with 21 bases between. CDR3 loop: CASSDTPVGVLYNEQFF. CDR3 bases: TGTGCCAGCAGTGACACCCCAGTTGGCGTTCTTTACAATGAGCAGTTCTTC.

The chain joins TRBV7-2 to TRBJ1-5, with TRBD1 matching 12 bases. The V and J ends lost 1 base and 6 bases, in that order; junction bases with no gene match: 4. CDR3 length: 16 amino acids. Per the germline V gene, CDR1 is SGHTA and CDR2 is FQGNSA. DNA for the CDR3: TGTGCCAGCAGCTTAGTGGGACAGGGGGCCGGTCAGCCCCAGCATTTT. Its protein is CASSLVGQGAGQPQHF.

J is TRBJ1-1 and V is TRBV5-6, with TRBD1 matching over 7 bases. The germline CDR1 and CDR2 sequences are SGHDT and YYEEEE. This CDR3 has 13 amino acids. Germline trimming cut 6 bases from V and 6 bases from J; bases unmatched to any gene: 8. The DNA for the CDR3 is TGTGCCAGCAAAAAGACAGGGCTAGCTGAAGCTTTCTTT. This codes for CASKKTGLAEAFF.

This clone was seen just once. The CDR3 protein is CASSFPDTEAFF. Here the CDR3 DNA reads TGTGCCAGCAGCTTCCCGGACACTGAAGCTTTCTTT. V usage is TRBV7-2 and J usage is TRBJ1-1, with D hard to call. CDR3 length equals 12 residues. Germline V lookup: CDR1 SGHTA, CDR2 FQGNSA. Trimming removed 3 bases at V and 3 bases at J, with 5 bases between.

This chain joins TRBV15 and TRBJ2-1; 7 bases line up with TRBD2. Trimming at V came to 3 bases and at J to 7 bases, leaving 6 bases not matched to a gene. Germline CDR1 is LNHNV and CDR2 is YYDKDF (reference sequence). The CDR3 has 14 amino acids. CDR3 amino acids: CATSSRGSWNEQFF. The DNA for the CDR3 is TGTGCCACCAGCAGTCGCGGGAGCTGGAATGAGCAGTTCTTC. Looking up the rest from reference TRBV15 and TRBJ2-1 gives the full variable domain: DAMVIQNPRYQVTQFGKPVTLSCSQTLNHNVMYWYQQKSSQAPKLLFHYYDKDFNNEADTPDNFQSRRPNTSFCFLDIRSPGLGDTAMYLCATSSRGSWNEQFFGPGTRLTVL.

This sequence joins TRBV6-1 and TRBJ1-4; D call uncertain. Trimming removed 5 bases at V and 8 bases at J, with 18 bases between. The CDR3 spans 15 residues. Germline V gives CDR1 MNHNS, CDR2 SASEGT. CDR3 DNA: TGTGCCAGCAGTCTTGGGCCCCGACCCAAAGAAAAACTGTTTTTT. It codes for CASSLGPRPKEKLFF.

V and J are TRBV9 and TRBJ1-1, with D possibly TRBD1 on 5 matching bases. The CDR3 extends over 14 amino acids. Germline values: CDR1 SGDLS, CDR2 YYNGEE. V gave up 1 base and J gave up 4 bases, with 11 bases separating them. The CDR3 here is CASSVQGWSTEAFF. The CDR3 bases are TGTGCCAGCAGCGTACAGGGATGGAGCACTGAAGCTTTCTTT.

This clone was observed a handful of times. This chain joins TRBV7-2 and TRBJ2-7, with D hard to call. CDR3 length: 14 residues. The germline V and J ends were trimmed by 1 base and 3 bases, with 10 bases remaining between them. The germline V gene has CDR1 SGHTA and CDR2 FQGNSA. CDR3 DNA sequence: TGTGCCAGCAGCTTAGGTTTCCAGCGCTACGAGCAGTACTTC. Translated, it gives CASSLGFQRYEQYF.

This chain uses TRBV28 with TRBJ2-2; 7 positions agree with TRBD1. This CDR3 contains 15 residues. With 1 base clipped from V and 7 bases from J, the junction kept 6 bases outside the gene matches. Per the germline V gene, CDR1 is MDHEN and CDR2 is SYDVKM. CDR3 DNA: TGTGCCAGCAGTTTATCTAGGGGGCGCCACGGGGAGCTGTTTTTT. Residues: CASSLSRGRHGELFF.

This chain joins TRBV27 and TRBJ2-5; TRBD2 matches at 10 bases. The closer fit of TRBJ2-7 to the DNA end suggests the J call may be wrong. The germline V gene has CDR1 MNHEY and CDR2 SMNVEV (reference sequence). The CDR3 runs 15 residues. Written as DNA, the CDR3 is TGTGCCAGCAGAAACGGACTAGCGGTCTCCTACGAGCAGTACTTC. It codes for CASRNGLAVSYEQYF.

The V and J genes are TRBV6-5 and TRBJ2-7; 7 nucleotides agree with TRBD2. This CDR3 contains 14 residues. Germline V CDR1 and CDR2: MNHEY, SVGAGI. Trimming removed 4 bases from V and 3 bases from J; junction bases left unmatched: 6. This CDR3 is CASSSAGRSYEQYF. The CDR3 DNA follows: TGTGCCAGCAGTTCCGCCGGGAGGAGCTACGAGCAGTACTTC.

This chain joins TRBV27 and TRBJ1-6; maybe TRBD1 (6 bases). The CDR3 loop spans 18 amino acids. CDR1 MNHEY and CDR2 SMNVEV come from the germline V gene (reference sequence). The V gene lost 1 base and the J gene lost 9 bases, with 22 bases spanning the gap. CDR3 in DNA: TGTGCCAGCAGTTTATTCGCCAGGGGAGAAAGTTTGATTTCACCCCTCCACTTT. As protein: CASSLFARGESLISPLHF.

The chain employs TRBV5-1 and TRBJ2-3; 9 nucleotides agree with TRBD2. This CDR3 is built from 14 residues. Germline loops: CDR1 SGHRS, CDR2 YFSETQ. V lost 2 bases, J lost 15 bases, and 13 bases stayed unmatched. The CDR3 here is CASSFSSGISFYYF. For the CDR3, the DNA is TGCGCCAGCAGCTTTTCTAGCGGGATCTCGTTTTACTATTTT.